This T cell receptor beta chain was profiled in a study of T cell responses to AZD1222 COVID-19 vaccine. Study-level information: Pooled together were second doses at about 4 or about 12 weeks. General study points: Just six people given AZD1222 tested seropositive at baseline. White British people made up most donors, females outnumbered males, and clonal diversity was possibly underestimated.

Trimming took off 3 bases at V and 6 bases at J, with 16 bases between the two ends. This CDR3 is built from 15 residues. Turning to this clone: Its antigen remains unknown.

The repertoire was sequenced with immunoSEQ multiplex PCR; TCRdb's copy has only in-frame clones and lacks some. This table holds 150,000 to 200,000 clones, more than 80% found once. V gene TRBV23-1 combines with J gene TRBJ2-3; D may match TRBD1 or TRBD2 (6 bases each). TRBV23-1 is classed as an ORF, of uncertain function. This clonotype was obtained from an adult in good health. This material consisted of peripheral blood, taken on day 0 of AZD1222 vaccination. CDR3 amino acids: CASSQGAGNTDTQYF. The CDR3 DNA reads TGCGCCAGCAGTCAGGGGGCGGGAAATACGGATACGCAGTATTTT.